This T cell receptor beta chain was sequenced in a study of blood T cell repertoires in COVID-19. Across the whole study: Some COVID-19 samples were acute and others convalescent; all came from the United States, Italy and Spain. PBMCs, B-cell-depleted T cells, or T cells were the source of the cDNA or gDNA that made up the material.

In this sample, this clone turned up a few times. Per the original data handling: For nucleated cells, counts were estimated from reference gene primer amplification. The table came from immunoSEQ multiplex PCR; TCRdb's copy has only in-frame clones and leaves some out. V and J calls and clone size come straight from that table; D and trimming were deduced from the DNA. The sample consists of about 480,000 clones, 80% to 90% of them appearing once. The CDR3 consists of 16 residues. V gave up 4 bases and J gave up 5 bases; unmatched junction bases: 10. Germline CDR1 is SGHNT and CDR2 is YYREEE (reference sequence). Seattle patients were enrolled while actively infected and followed longitudinally.

Sequenced sample: peripheral blood. The receptor was derived from a man between 18 and 29 years old with COVID-19, enrolled during active disease. The chain joins TRBV5-4 to TRBJ2-7, with TRBD2 matching 12 bases. CDR3 DNA: TGTGCCAGCAGCGGCCGACAAGGACTAGCGGGAAACGAGCAGTACTTC. Protein: CASSGRQGLAGNEQYF.